The next 2 T cell receptor beta chains were all read from a single sample in a study of CD8+CD57+ T cells in acquired aplastic anemia. The patients chosen for sequencing had shown expansion of CD8+CD57+ cells (detected by flow cytometry). Profiles of TCR beta VDJ and CDR3 were generated from a genomic DNA template. A single record per CDR3 protein comes from TCRdb applying MiXCR to the reads. The sample contains 150,000 or so distinct CDR3 sequences, 47% of which appear only once. Sequenced input: sorted CD4+, CD8+, or CD8+CD57+ T cells (not recorded which) from PBMCs. These receptor sequences come from a human donor with aplastic anemia.

This clonotype occurred many times. The chain is built from TRBV20-1 and TRBJ2-1; no firm D call. Germline V gene data show CDR1 as DFQATT and CDR2 as SNEGSKA (reference sequence). The germline V and J ends were trimmed by 4 bases and 7 bases, with 20 bases remaining between them. The CDR3 extends over 15 amino acids. CDR3 sequence (DNA): TGCAGTGCTAATGAGCCCCGCGCCTTGGGGAATGAGCAGTTCTTC. Its translation: CSANEPRALGNEQFF.

This clonotype was recorded at least ten times. The rearrangement links TRBV29-1 to TRBJ1-2, with 9 nucleotides matching TRBD1. The germline V gene has CDR1 SQVTM and CDR2 ANQGSEA. The length of the CDR3 is 13 residues. V dropped 7 bases and J dropped 3; count of bases not matched to a gene: 6. The CDR3 region has the DNA TGCAGCGCCAGGGACAGGGAGGACTATGGCTACACCTTC. Amino acid sequence: CSARDREDYGYTF. The full variable domain, rest sourced from reference TRBV29-1 and TRBJ1-2, is SAVISQKPSRDICQRGTSLTIQCQVDSQVTMMFWYRQQPGQSLTLIATANQGSEATYESGFVIDKFPISRPNLTFSTLTVSNMSPEDSSIYLCSARDREDYGYTFGSGTRLTVV.